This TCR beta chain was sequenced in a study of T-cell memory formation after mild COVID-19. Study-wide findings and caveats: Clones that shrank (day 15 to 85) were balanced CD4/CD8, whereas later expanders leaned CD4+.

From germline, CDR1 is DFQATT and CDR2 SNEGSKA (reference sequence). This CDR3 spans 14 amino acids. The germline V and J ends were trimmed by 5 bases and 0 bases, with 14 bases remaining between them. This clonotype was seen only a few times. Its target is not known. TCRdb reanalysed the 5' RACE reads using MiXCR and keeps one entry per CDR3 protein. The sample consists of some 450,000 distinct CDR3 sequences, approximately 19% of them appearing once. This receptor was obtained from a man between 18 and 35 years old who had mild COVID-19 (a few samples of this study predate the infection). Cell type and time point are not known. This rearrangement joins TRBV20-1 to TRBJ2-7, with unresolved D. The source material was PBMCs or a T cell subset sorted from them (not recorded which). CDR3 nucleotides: TGCAGTGCTTTACCTATTGGTATCTCCTACGAGCAGTACTTC. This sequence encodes CSALPIGISYEQYF.